These 24 T cell receptor beta chains originate from one sample sequenced in a study of control samples from healthy donors and cancer patients (dated by TCRdb to the early 2020s). Libraries were constructed by the immunoSEQ multiplex PCR assay. This immuneACCESS table, as held by TCRdb, lists in-frame sequences with V and J called but not all clones. Of the missing ones, under half trace to an unresolved V gene in checked studies; the others have no known cause. The sample contains about 79,000 clones, more than 85% of them found a single time. The top ten clones comprise about 1.3% of the sample. Sequencing used PBMCs. The receptors were sampled from a woman between 35 and 50 years old with lung cancer.

The V and J genes are TRBV4-1 and TRBJ2-2; D perhaps matches TRBD2 (7 bases). The CDR3 has 14 residues. Between the trimmed V and J ends, which lost 2 bases and 4 bases, there was a span of 8 bases. Germline CDR1 and CDR2: MGHRA and YSYEKL. The CDR3, as DNA: TGCGCCAGCAGCCAAAGGGGGGGCACCGGGGAGCTGTTTTTT. Translated, it gives CASSQRGGTGELFF.

This clone was counted only a few times. The chain links TRBV7-2 to TRBJ2-1; 12 nucleotides match TRBD2. Germline trimming cut 2 bases from V and 8 bases from J; bases unmatched to any gene: 7. CDR3 length equals 16 residues. The germline CDR1 and CDR2 sequences are SGHTA and FQGNSA. As DNA, the CDR3 is TGTGCCAGCAGCTTAAGCTCTAGCGGGGGGGCCCATGAGCAGTTCTTC. It specifies CASSLSSSGGAHEQFF.

The chain uses TRBV2 and TRBJ2-1, with 10 nucleotides matching TRBD2. This CDR3 spans 15 amino acids. Germline CDR1 reads SNHLY; CDR2 reads FYNNEI. The junction had 4 bases not matched to a gene; V was cut back by 6 bases and J by 2 bases. CDR3 sequence: CASRAGGWAYNEQFF. CDR3 sequence (DNA): TGTGCCAGCAGAGCGGGAGGGTGGGCCTACAATGAGCAGTTCTTC.

Only one count was recorded for this clone. The chain couples TRBV5-6 to TRBJ1-2; tentatively, D is TRBD1 (5 bases). The CDR3 covers 12 residues. Trimming stripped 6 bases from V and 3 bases from J, with 9 bases between. Germline values: CDR1 SGHDT, CDR2 YYEEEE. The CDR3 sequence is CASKDSYYGYTF. The CDR3 nucleotides are TGTGCCAGCAAAGACAGCTACTATGGCTACACCTTC.

This chain joins TRBV18 and TRBJ2-2; D is tentatively TRBD1 or TRBD2 (5 bases each). The germline V and J ends were trimmed by 0 bases and 7 bases, with 9 bases remaining between them. The CDR3 has 14 residues. Looked up from germline, CDR1 is KGHSH and CDR2 is LQKENI. The CDR3 sequence: CASSPPLRGGELFF. Here the CDR3 DNA reads TGTGCCAGCTCACCACCGCTGAGGGGCGGGGAGCTGTTTTTT.

The chain has TRBV6-5 and TRBJ1-2; maybe TRBD1 (5 bases). In germline, CDR1 is MNHEY, CDR2 SVGAGI. With 6 bases removed from V and 9 bases from J, the gap between germline ends came to 23 bases. This CDR3 region has 15 residues. CDR3 in DNA: TGTGCCAGCAGCGGGCAAGGGGCGCATAGGGCTAGCTACACCTTC. Residues: CASSGQGAHRASYTF.

The rearrangement joins TRBV10-3 to TRBJ1-1; D possibly corresponds to TRBD1 (5 bases). Germline CDR1 ENHRY, CDR2 SYGVKD. V lost 0 bases, J lost 4 bases, and 6 bases lay in between. The CDR3 length is 13 residues. The CDR3 DNA sequence: TGTGCCATCAGTGAGTCGGGGGGCACTGAAGCTTTCTTT. This translates into CAISESGGTEAFF.

The chain is built from TRBV9 and TRBJ1-1; 9 nucleotides agree with TRBD1. The CDR3 runs to 15 residues. CDR1 and CDR2 from the germline V gene are SGDLS and YYNGEE. V gave up 3 bases and J gave up 2 bases; unmatched junction bases: 5. The CDR3 DNA sequence: TGTGCCAGCAGCGCACCGACAGGGGGAAACACTGAAGCTTTCTTT. Translated, it gives CASSAPTGGNTEAFF.

This chain uses TRBV2 with TRBJ2-2; D not resolved. This CDR3 contains 14 residues. From germline, CDR1 is SNHLY and CDR2 FYNNEI. V was clipped by 2 bases and J by 1 base, with 5 bases between them. The CDR3 loop is CASSEWRNTGELFF. The CDR3 DNA reads TGTGCCAGCAGTGAATGGAGGAACACCGGGGAGCTGTTTTTT. Complete variable domain (other parts from reference TRBV2 and TRBJ2-2): EPEVTQTPSHQVTQMGQEVILRCVPISNHLYFYWYRQILGQKVEFLVSFYNNEISEKSEIFDDQFSVERPDGSNFTLKIRSTKLEDSAMYFCASSEWRNTGELFFGEGSRLTVL.

Comment on this clone: One end of the junction varies from germline; a read error may be responsible. The rearrangement uses TRBV11-2 and TRBJ2-1, with D hard to call. This CDR3 is 13 amino acids long. Germline CDR1 and CDR2: SGHAT and FQNNGV. The CDR3 loop is CASSFEENNAQFF. Here the CDR3 DNA reads TGTGCCAGCAGCTTCGAGGAAAACAATGCGCAGTTCTTC. The variable domain in full, completed from reference TRBV11-2 and TRBJ2-1, reads EAGVAQSPRYKIIEKRQSVAFWCNPISGHATLYWYQQILGQGPKLLIQFQNNGVVDDSQLPKDRFSAERLKGVDSTLKIQPAKLEDSAVYLCASSFEENNAQFFGPGTRLTVL.

This clone appeared once. This chain links TRBV27 with TRBJ2-7; D might be TRBD1 (5 bases). Germline V gives CDR1 MNHEY, CDR2 SMNVEV (reference sequence). V lost 10 bases, J lost 6 bases, and 19 bases lay in between. The CDR3 runs to 13 residues. The CDR3 region is CATLGVQGLEQYF. CDR3 bases: TGTGCCACCCTAGGGGTCCAGGGCCTCGAGCAGTACTTC.

CDR3 sequence reads: CASKRTGGVSPLHF. DNA for the CDR3: TGTGCCAGCAAGCGGACAGGGGGCGTTTCACCCCTCCACTTT. The chain carries TRBV2 and TRBJ1-6; 11 positions match TRBD1. In germline, CDR1 is SNHLY, CDR2 FYNNEI. J gave up 9 bases and V 7 bases, and 5 bases lay outside the gene matches. The length of the CDR3 is 14 residues.

The V call is TRBV24-1, the J call TRBJ2-3; weak D call: TRBD1 (5 bases). This CDR3 contains 15 residues. V gave up 3 bases and J gave up 3 bases, with 12 bases separating them. CDR1 and CDR2 (germline): KGHDR, SFDVKD. CDR3 loop: CATSDPDRFTDTQYF. CDR3 DNA: TGTGCCACCAGTGATCCCGACAGATTTACAGATACGCAGTATTTT.

This clone has just one count. The J gene is TRBJ1-2, the V gene TRBV7-9, with TRBD1 matching over 7 bases. Trimming at V came to 2 bases and at J to 6 bases, leaving 0 bases not matched to a gene. The CDR3 is made up of 12 amino acids. Germline loops: CDR1 SEHNR, CDR2 FQNEAQ (reference sequence). The CDR3 sequence: CASSLTGDGYTF. Written as DNA, the CDR3 is TGTGCCAGCAGCTTAACAGGGGATGGCTACACCTTC.

This clone has only one observation. The gene calls are TRBV30 and TRBJ1-1, with D unclear. Trimming left V 0 bases short and J 6 bases short, with 8 bases between. This CDR3 has 12 residues. From germline, CDR1 is GTSNPN and CDR2 SVGIG (reference sequence). In DNA, the CDR3 is TGTGCCTGGAGTGTCCGGGGAGCTGAAGCTTTCTTT. Protein: CAWSVRGAEAFF.

This clone appeared once. The chain is built from TRBV6-5 and TRBJ2-6; D is perhaps TRBD1 (5 bases). Germline loops: CDR1 MNHEY, CDR2 SVGAGI. CDR3 length: 16 amino acids. Trimming removed 1 base from V and 2 bases from J, with 9 bases in between. The CDR3 region is CASSYYQGPGANVLTF. CDR3 nucleotides: TGTGCCAGCAGTTACTATCAGGGCCCTGGGGCCAACGTCCTGACTTTC.

J is TRBJ1-3 and V is TRBV5-6; D is uncertain. Germline V gene data show CDR1 as SGHDT and CDR2 as YYEEEE. The CDR3 runs to 15 residues. V lost 0 bases, J lost 7 bases, and 14 bases lay in between. CDR3 in DNA: TGTGCCAGCAGCTTGGCCCCGACGGCCCCGAACACCATATATTTT. Protein: CASSLAPTAPNTIYF.

The chain links TRBV5-1 to TRBJ1-1; D not resolved. The CDR3 consists of 14 residues. Trimming removed 5 bases at V and 2 bases at J, with 13 bases between. CDR1 SGHRS and CDR2 YFSETQ come from the germline V gene. The CDR3 region is CASRSLVLNTEAFF. In nucleotides, the CDR3 is TGCGCCAGCAGGTCTTTAGTACTTAACACTGAAGCTTTCTTT. Together with reference TRBV5-1 and TRBJ1-1, the CDR3 gives the full variable domain: KAGVTQTPRYLIKTRGQQVTLSCSPISGHRSVSWYQQTPGQGLQFLFEYFSETQRNKGNFPGRFSGRQFSNSRSEMNVSTLELGDSALYLCASRSLVLNTEAFFGQGTRLTVV.

The genes are TRBV5-1 and TRBJ1-3; 9 bases line up with TRBD1. This CDR3 contains 16 residues. Losses at the gene ends were 0 bases for V and 4 bases for J; bases not matched to a gene: 5. Germline V CDR1 and CDR2: SGHRS, YFSETQ. CDR3 in amino acids: CASSLVGQGAGNTIYF. The CDR3 DNA sequence: TGCGCCAGCAGCTTGGTGGGACAGGGCGCCGGAAACACCATATATTTT.

The rearrangement joins TRBV29-1 to TRBJ1-2; TRBD1 aligns across 7 bases. CDR1 and CDR2 from the germline V gene are SQVTM and ANQGSEA. The CDR3 totals 15 residues. With 5 bases clipped from V and 3 bases from J, the junction kept 12 bases outside the gene matches. The CDR3 sequence: CSVSLTPDRHYGYTF. CDR3 coding DNA: TGCAGCGTTTCACTAACCCCGGACAGGCACTATGGCTACACCTTC.

This chain connects TRBV7-9 to TRBJ2-1; perhaps TRBD2 as D (7 bases). V lost 2 bases to trimming and J lost 3 bases, with 11 bases between them. This CDR3 contains 15 residues. CDR1 is SEHNR and CDR2 is FQNEAQ in the germline V gene (reference sequence). CDR3 loop: CASSLSGGFYNEQFF. The DNA of the CDR3 is TGTGCCAGCAGCTTATCGGGGGGCTTCTACAATGAGCAGTTCTTC.

In this sample, this clone turned up a few times. The J gene is TRBJ1-2, the V gene TRBV5-4; TRBD1 matches 7 bases. Germline V lookup: CDR1 SGHNT, CDR2 YYREEE (reference sequence). The V and J ends lost 3 bases and 8 bases, in that order; junction bases with no gene match: 19. CDR3 length: 17 residues. CDR3 nucleotides: TGTGCCAGCAGCTCAACAATCTTACTTACAGGGGACGGAGGCTACACCTTC. This translates into CASSSTILLTGDGGYTF.

V gene TRBV3-1 (or the pseudogene TRBV3-2) combines with J gene TRBJ2-7, with D maybe TRBD2 (5 bases). The CDR3 runs 15 residues. V lost 4 bases and J lost 0, with 13 bases in between. Per the germline V gene, CDR1 is LGHDT and CDR2 is YNNKEL (reference sequence). This CDR3 is CASSLDFSLSYEQYF. CDR3 in DNA: TGTGCCAGCAGCCTGGACTTCTCTCTCTCCTACGAGCAGTACTTC.

This clone has just one count. V and J are TRBV5-4 and TRBJ2-5; TRBD1 matches at 7 bases. The germline V gene encodes CDR1 SGHNT and CDR2 YYREEE (reference sequence). The CDR3 totals 14 residues. V shed 2 bases and J 3 bases; nucleotides not matched to a gene: 4. The CDR3 here is CASSFTGTEETQYF. The DNA of the CDR3 is TGTGCCAGCAGCTTCACCGGGACAGAAGAGACCCAGTACTTC.